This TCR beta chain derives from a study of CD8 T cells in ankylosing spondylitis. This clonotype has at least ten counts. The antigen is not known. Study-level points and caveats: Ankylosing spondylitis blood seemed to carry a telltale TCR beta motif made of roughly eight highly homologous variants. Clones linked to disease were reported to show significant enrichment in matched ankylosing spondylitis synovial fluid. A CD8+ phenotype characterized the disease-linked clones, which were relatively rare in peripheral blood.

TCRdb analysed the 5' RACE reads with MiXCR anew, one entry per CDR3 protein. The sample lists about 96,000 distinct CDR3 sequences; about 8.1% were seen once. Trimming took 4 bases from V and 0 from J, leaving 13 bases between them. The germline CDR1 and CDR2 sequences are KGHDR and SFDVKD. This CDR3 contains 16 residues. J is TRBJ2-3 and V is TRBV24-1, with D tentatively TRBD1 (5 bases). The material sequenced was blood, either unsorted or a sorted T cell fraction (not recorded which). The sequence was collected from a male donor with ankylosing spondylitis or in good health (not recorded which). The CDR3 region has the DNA TGTGCCACCAGTGAAACACCAGGGTATAGCACAGATACGCAGTATTTT. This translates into CATSETPGYSTDTQYF.